This entry lists 12 T cell receptor beta chains sequenced from one sample in a study of Ad26.COV2.S vaccination and SARS-CoV-2 variants (dated by TCRdb to about 2021). Preparation of the library involved the immunoSEQ multiplex PCR assay. TCRdb took over this immuneACCESS table, retaining in-frame rearrangements with V and J assigned. Such tables are incomplete; in checked studies, under half of the missing clones stem from an unresolved V gene, and the remainder is unexplained. In this sample the table shows around 370,000 clones, approximately 90% of which occur a single time. 3% to 5% of the sample belongs to the ten largest clones. Interpreted using the paper, the time point label stands for: individuals recovered from natural SARS-CoV-2 infection. The sequences come from peripheral blood, collected after recovery from COVID-19. The receptors originated from a human donor who had recovered from COVID-19.

This clone has just one count. The CDR3 protein is CAISVDSPADTQYF. The CDR3 nucleotides are TGTGCCATCAGTGTCGACAGTCCCGCAGATACGCAGTATTTT. The chain links TRBV10-3 to TRBJ2-3; a possible D gene is TRBD1 (5 bases). Trimming removed 4 bases at V and 4 bases at J, with 12 bases between. CDR3 size: 14 residues. In germline, CDR1 is ENHRY, CDR2 SYGVKD.

This clone was counted once. V and J are TRBV3-1 (or the pseudogene TRBV3-2) and TRBJ2-5; D ambiguous. The germline CDR1 and CDR2 sequences are LGHDT and YNNKEL (reference sequence). Trimming pared 4 bases from V and 5 bases from J, leaving 11 bases between. This CDR3 is 13 amino acids long. The CDR3 sequence is CASSPVQPETQYF. CDR3 nucleotides: TGTGCCAGCAGCCCAGTCCAACCGGAGACCCAGTACTTC.

The CDR3 DNA reads TGTGCCAGCAGTTTAGCACGCCAGGGGTCACGCTCGAGTGGGAGAGTGAATACGCAGTATTTT. Protein product: CASSLARQGSRSSGRVNTQYF. The chain is built from TRBV27 and TRBJ2-3, with D possibly TRBD1 on 6 matching bases. CDR3 length: 21 residues. V was shortened by 2 bases and J by 7 bases, with 34 bases between the two germline ends. The germline CDR1 and CDR2 sequences are MNHEY and SMNVEV (reference sequence).

The V call is TRBV7-2, the J call TRBJ2-7; D call uncertain. The CDR3 is made up of 12 amino acids. Per the germline V gene, CDR1 is SGHTA and CDR2 is FQGNSA. Trimming cost V 2 bases and J 13 bases, with 15 bases left between them. The CDR3 region is CASSLNPTSSYF. CDR3 nucleotides: TGTGCCAGCAGCTTAAACCCTACGAGCAGTTACTTC.

The genes are TRBV5-1 and TRBJ1-1; 7 bases line up with TRBD1. Trimming took 4 bases from V and 6 from J; bases not matched to a gene: 9. CDR1 SGHRS and CDR2 YFSETQ come from the germline V gene. The CDR3 has 14 amino acids. The CDR3 nucleotides read TGCGCCAGCAGCCTACAGGGGAATGAACCTGAAGCTTTCTTT. It yields the protein CASSLQGNEPEAFF.

V gene TRBV10-3 combines with J gene TRBJ2-1; 12 bases map to TRBD2. Germline-derived CDR1 and CDR2 are ENHRY and SYGVKD. The CDR3 is made up of 15 amino acids. V lost 10 bases and J lost 7; bases outside the gene matches: 11. The CDR3 coding sequence is TGTGCCACATCATTCGGACTAGCGGGGTGGAATGAGCAGTTCTTC. It is translated as CATSFGLAGWNEQFF.

In DNA, the CDR3 is TGTGCCAGCGGTGAAAGGGCTAATCAGCCCCAGCATTTT. It codes for CASGERANQPQHF. The V gene is TRBV19, the J gene TRBJ1-5, with no clear D. Germline loops: CDR1 LNHDA, CDR2 SQIVND (reference sequence). This CDR3 is 13 amino acids long. Trimming removed 9 bases from V and 4 bases from J, with 13 bases in between.

The J gene is TRBJ2-1, the V gene TRBV3-1 (or the pseudogene TRBV3-2); 12 bases match TRBD2. This CDR3 has 16 residues. Unmatched junction bases numbered 7, after V lost 4 bases and J lost 6 bases. Looked up from germline, CDR1 is LGHDT and CDR2 is YNNKEL (reference sequence). Here the CDR3 DNA reads TGTGCCAGCAGCCGAACACTAGCGGGGGGCCTCAATGAGCAGTTCTTC. Residues: CASSRTLAGGLNEQFF.

This clone was seen only once. The rearrangement links TRBV29-1 to TRBJ1-2; D gene unclear. The CDR3 consists of 12 residues. CDR1 and CDR2 from the germline V gene are SQVTM and ANQGSEA. The V and J ends lost 4 bases and 7 bases respectively, with 13 bases between them. The CDR3 spells CSVVGGGSGYTF. DNA of the CDR3: TGCAGCGTTGTGGGTGGCGGGTCTGGCTACACCTTC.

This rearrangement joins TRBV9 to TRBJ2-7; D ambiguous. V lost 3 bases and J lost 2, with 12 bases in between. This CDR3 is 14 amino acids long. Germline loops: CDR1 SGDLS, CDR2 YYNGEE. The CDR3 is CASSDTHKPYEQYF. The DNA of the CDR3 is TGTGCCAGCAGCGACACACATAAACCCTACGAGCAGTACTTC.

CDR3 nucleotide sequence: TGTGCCAGCAGCTTAGAGACAGATAACTATGGCTACACCTTC. Translation gives CASSLETDNYGYTF. J is TRBJ1-2 and V is TRBV7-2; tentative D call: TRBD1 (5 bases). The CDR3 extends over 14 amino acids. Trimming cost V 1 base and J 1 base, with 7 bases left between them. Looked up from germline, CDR1 is SGHTA and CDR2 is FQGNSA.

The chain links TRBV5-3 to TRBJ1-1; D is ambiguous. TRBV5-3 is designated an ORF whose function remains uncertain. The CDR3 contains 16 residues. V was shortened by 4 bases and J by 8 bases, with 24 bases between the two germline ends. CDR3 amino acids: CARSRKVEIHRTEAFF. CDR3 in DNA: TGTGCCAGAAGCCGAAAAGTAGAGATACATCGCACCGAAGCTTTCTTT.